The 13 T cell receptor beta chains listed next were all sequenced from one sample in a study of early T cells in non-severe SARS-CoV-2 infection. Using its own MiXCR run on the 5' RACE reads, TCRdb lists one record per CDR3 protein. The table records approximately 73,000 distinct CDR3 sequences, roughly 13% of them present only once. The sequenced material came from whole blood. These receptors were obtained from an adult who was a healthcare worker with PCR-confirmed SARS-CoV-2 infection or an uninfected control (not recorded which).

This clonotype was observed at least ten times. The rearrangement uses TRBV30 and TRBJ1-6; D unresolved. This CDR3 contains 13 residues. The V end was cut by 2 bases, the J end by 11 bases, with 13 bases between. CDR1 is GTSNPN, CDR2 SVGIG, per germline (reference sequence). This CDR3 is CAWSPPPVTPLHF. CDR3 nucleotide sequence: TGTGCCTGGAGTCCCCCACCGGTGACACCCCTCCACTTT.

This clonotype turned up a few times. CDR3 sequence reads: CAISGTGGSPLHF. Here the CDR3 DNA reads TGTGCCATCTCCGGGACAGGGGGCTCACCCCTCCACTTT. V and J are TRBV10-3 and TRBJ1-6, with TRBD1 matching over 12 bases. V trimming: 8 bases; J trimming: 10 bases; junction bases outside the gene matches: 3. Germline CDR1 is ENHRY and CDR2 is SYGVKD. This CDR3 is built from 13 residues.

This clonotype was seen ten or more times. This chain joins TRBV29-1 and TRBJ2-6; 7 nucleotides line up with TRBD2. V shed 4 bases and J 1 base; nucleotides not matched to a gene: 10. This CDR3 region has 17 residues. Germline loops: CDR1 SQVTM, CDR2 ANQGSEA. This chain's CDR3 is CSVAGLGAGSGANVLTF. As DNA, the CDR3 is TGCAGCGTTGCGGGCTTGGGAGCGGGATCTGGGGCCAACGTCCTGACTTTC.

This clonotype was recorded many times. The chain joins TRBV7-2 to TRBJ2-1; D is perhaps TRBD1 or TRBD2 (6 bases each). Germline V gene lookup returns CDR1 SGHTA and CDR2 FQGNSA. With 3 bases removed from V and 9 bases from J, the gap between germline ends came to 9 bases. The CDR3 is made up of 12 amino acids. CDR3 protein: CASSLGGGEQFF. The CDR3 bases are TGTGCCAGCAGCTTGGGGGGCGGTGAGCAGTTCTTC.

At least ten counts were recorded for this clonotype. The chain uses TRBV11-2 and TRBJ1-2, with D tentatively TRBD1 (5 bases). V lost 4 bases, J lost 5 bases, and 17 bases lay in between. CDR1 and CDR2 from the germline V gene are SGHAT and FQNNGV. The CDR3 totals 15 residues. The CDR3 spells CASSSSHTGVYGYTF. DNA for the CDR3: TGTGCCAGCAGCTCATCTCACACGGGGGTGTATGGCTACACCTTC.

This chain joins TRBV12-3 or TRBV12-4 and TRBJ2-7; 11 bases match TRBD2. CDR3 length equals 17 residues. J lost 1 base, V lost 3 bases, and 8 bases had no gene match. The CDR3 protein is CASSFRSSGGQSYEQYF. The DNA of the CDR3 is TGTGCCAGCAGTTTTAGATCTAGCGGGGGGCAATCCTACGAGCAGTACTTC.

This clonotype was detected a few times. CDR3 DNA sequence: TGTGCCAGCAGTTACTCCTCGACTCCTAGCAGTGAGCAGTTCTTC. It specifies CASSYSSTPSSEQFF. The V call is TRBV6-2 or TRBV6-3, the J call TRBJ2-1, with D tentatively TRBD2 (5 bases). In germline, CDR1 is MNHEY, CDR2 SVGEGT. The germline V and J ends were trimmed by 0 bases and 9 bases, with 15 bases remaining between them. The CDR3 has 15 residues.

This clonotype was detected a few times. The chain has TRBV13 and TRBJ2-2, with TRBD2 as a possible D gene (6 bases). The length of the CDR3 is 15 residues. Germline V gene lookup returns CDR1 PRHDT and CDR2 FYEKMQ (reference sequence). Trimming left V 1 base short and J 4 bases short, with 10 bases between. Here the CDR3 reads CASSLEQGGTGELFF. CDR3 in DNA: TGTGCCAGCAGCTTAGAGCAGGGAGGCACCGGGGAGCTGTTTTTT.

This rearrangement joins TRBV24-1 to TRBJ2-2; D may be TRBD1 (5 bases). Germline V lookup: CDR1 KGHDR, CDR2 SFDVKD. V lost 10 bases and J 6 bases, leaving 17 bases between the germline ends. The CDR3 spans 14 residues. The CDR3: CATQNDRGAGELFF. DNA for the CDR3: TGTGCCACTCAGAATGACAGAGGCGCCGGGGAGCTGTTTTTT.

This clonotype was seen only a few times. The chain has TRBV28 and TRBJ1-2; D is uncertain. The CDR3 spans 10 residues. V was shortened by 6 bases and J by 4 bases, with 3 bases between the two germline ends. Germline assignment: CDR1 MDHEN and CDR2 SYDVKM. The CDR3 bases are TGTGCCAGCAGCGGCTATGGCTACACCTTC. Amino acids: CASSGYGYTF.

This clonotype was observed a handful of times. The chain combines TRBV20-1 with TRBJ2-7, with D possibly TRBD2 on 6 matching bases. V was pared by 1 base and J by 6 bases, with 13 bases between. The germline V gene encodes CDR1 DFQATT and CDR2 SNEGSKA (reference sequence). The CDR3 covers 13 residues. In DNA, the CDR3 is TGCAGTGCTAGAGTTGGAGGGGCCAGCGAGCAGTACTTC. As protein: CSARVGGASEQYF.

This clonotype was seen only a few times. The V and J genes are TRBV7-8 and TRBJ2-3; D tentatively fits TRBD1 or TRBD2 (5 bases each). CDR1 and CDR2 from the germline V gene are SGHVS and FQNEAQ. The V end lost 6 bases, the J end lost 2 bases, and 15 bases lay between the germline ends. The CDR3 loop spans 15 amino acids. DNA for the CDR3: TGTGCCAGCAGGGGAAGGGACCGCAACACAGATACGCAGTATTTT. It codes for CASRGRDRNTDTQYF.

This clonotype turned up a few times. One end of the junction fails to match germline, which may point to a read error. CDR3 coding DNA: TGTACCAGCAGTTCGCTCAACAGGGATGCTTTCTTT. Protein sequence: CTSSSLNRDAFF. The chain joins TRBV27 to TRBJ1-1, with TRBD1 as a possible D gene (6 bases). Germline CDR1 reads MNHEY; CDR2 reads SMNVEV (reference sequence). CDR3 length: 12 residues.